The present TCR beta chain was sequenced within a study of cytomegalovirus exposure and HLA in healthy donors. Study results and limitations: High specificity and sensitivity for cytomegalovirus status were reported for the classifier.

Both 60 Vbeta primers and 13 Jbeta primers went into the PCR. TCRdb's copy holds only in-frame clones and misses some; the assay was immunoSEQ multiplex PCR. The data show about 160,000 clones, around 72% seen once. V was cut by 5 bases and J by 3 bases, with 16 bases left in between. This CDR3 is built from 15 residues. Germline lookup yields CDR1 MDHEN and CDR2 SYDVKM. In regard to this clone: The antigen remains unidentified.

This chain joins TRBV28 and TRBJ1-1; weak D call: TRBD1 (5 bases). Material: PBMCs. The receptor was isolated from a woman in her forties or fifties in good health and CMV-seropositive. CDR3 coding DNA: TGTGCCAGCAGTCCCTTGGGGGGGGAGTACACTGAAGCTTTCTTT. Translating gives CASSPLGGEYTEAFF.